Below, one T cell receptor (beta chain) is given with its context. This sample is part of a study of blood T cell repertoires in COVID-19. About the study: Samples taken during acute and convalescent COVID-19 were collected in the United States, Italy and Spain. From T cells, B-cell-depleted T cells, or PBMCs came the material, which was cDNA or gDNA.

Original processing methods: Amplification of reference gene primers provided the estimated nucleated cell counts. Produced via immunoSEQ multiplex PCR; TCRdb's table is partial and in-frame only. From that table come the V and J calls and clone size; the DNA was used to work out D and trimming. The profile shows about 80,000 clones, less than 85% of them singletons. The TCR was taken from a human donor in a cohort sampled during active COVID-19. Sequencing was done on a sample of peripheral blood.

This chain's CDR3 is CAITQGLADSYEQYF. CDR3 nucleotide sequence: TGTGCCATCACCCAAGGACTAGCGGACTCCTACGAGCAGTACTTC. The chain uses TRBV10-3 and TRBJ2-7; 10 bases line up with TRBD2. This CDR3 is 15 amino acids long. Per germline, CDR1 ENHRY and CDR2 SYGVKD. J lost 0 bases, V lost 7 bases, and 6 bases had no gene match.